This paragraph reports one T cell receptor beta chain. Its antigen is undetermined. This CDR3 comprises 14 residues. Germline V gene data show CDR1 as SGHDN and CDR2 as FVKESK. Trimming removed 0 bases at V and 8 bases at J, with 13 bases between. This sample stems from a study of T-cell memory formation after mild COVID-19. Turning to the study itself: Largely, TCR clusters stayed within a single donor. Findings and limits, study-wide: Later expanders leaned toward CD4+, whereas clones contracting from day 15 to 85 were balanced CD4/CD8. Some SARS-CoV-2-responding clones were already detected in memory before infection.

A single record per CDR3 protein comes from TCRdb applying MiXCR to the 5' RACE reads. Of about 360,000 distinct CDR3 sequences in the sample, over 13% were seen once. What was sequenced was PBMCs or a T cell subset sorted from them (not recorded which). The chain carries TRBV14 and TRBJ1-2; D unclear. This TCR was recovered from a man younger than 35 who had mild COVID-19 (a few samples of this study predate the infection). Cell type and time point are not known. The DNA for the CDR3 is TGTGCCAGCAGCCAAGATTTCGGCGCCGAAGGCTACACCTTC. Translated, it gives CASSQDFGAEGYTF.